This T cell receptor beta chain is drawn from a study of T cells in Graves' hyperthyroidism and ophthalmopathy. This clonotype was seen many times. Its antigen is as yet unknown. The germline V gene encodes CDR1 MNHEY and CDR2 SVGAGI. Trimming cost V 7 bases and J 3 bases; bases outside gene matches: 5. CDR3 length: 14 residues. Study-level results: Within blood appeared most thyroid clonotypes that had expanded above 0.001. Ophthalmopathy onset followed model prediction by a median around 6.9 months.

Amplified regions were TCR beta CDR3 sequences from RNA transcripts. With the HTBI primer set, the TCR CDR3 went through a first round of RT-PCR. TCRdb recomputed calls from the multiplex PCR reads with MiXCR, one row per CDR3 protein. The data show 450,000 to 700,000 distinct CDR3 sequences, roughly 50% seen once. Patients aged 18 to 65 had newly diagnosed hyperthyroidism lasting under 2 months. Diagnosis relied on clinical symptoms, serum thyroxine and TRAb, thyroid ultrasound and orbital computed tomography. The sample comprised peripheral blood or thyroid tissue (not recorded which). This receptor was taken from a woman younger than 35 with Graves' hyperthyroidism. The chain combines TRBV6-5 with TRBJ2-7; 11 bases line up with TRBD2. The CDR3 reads CASTRLAGHYEQYF. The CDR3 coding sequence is TGTGCCAGCACCAGACTAGCGGGACACTACGAGCAGTACTTC.